This T cell receptor (beta chain) was identified during a study of blood T cell repertoires in COVID-19. Study-wide background: Both acute and convalescent COVID-19 samples were obtained from the United States, Italy and Spain.

In the original processing: For nucleated cells, counts were estimated from reference gene primer amplification. The repertoire was sequenced with immunoSEQ multiplex PCR; TCRdb's copy has only in-frame clones and lacks some. That table is the source of V, J and clone size, and D and trimming were worked out from the DNA. The sample holds approximately 140,000 clones; roughly 85% are singletons and the top ten take roughly 8%. This CDR3 is built from 15 residues. Germline CDR1 and CDR2: SEHNR and FQNEAQ (reference sequence). Trimming stripped 5 bases from V and 0 bases from J, with 14 bases between. During active infection, Seattle patients enrolled and were then monitored through disease.

Sequenced sample: peripheral blood. This rearrangement joins TRBV7-9 to TRBJ2-7; the D is unclear. The receptor comes from an older woman with COVID-19, enrolled during active disease. The DNA for the CDR3 is TGTGCCAGCAGCAAAGGGTTGAGTTTCTCCTACGAGCAGTACTTC. Protein: CASSKGLSFSYEQYF. The entire variable domain, with the rest obtained from reference TRBV7-9 and TRBJ2-7, is as follows: DTGVSQNPRHKITKRGQNVTFRCDPISEHNRLYWYRQTLGQGPEFLTYFQNEAQLEKSRLLSDRFSAERPKGSFSTLEIQRTEQGDSAMYLCASSKGLSFSYEQYFGPGTRLTVT.